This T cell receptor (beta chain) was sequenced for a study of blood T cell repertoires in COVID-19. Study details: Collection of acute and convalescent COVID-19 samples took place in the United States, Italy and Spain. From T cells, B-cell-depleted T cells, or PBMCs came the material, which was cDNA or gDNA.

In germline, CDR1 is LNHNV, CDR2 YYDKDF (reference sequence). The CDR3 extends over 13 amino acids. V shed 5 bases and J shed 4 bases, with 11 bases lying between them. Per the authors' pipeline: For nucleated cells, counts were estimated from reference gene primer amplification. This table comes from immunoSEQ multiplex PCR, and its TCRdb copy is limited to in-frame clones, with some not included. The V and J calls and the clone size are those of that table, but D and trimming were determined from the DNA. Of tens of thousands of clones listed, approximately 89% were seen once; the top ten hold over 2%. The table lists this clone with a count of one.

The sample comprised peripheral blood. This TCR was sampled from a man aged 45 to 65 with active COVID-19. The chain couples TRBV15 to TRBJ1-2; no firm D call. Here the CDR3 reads CATSPRQSYGYTF. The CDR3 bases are TGTGCCACCAGCCCTAGGCAGAGCTATGGCTACACCTTC.